A selection of T cell receptor beta chains follows, all from one sample in a study of blood T cell repertoires in COVID-19. The repertoire was sequenced with immunoSEQ multiplex PCR; TCRdb's copy has only in-frame clones and lacks some. The sample shows approximately 120,000 clones, 55% to 75% of them seen only once. Sequenced sample: peripheral blood. Receptor source: a woman in her seventies with acute or convalescent COVID-19. CDR3s include the opening cysteine and the closing phenylalanine or tryptophan. Fields, in order: D gene, clone size, CDR3 length, J gene, V gene, CDR3 protein, CDR3 DNA. D genes are given only for firm matches. Rows give clone size only sometimes, using once, few, many, or a class for an expanded clone.

D gene: -; clone size: -; CDR3 length: 14; J gene: TRBJ1-2; V gene: TRBV7-9; CDR3 protein: CASSLVQGSRGYTF; CDR3 DNA: TGTGCCAGCAGCTTAGTTCAGGGCTCGCGTGGCTACACCTTC
D gene: -; clone size: once; CDR3 length: 15; J gene: TRBJ1-2; V gene: TRBV3-1/TRBV3-2; CDR3 protein: CASSQRADRSYGYTF; CDR3 DNA: TGTGCCAGCAGCCAGAGGGCAGACAGGTCATATGGCTACACCTTC
D gene: TRBD1; clone size: -; CDR3 length: 12; J gene: TRBJ2-7; V gene: TRBV5-4; CDR3 protein: CASSTTGGGQYF; CDR3 DNA: TGTGCCAGCAGCACGACAGGGGGCGGGCAGTACTTC
D gene: -; clone size: -; CDR3 length: 14; J gene: TRBJ1-1; V gene: TRBV6-1; CDR3 protein: CASSEEAGNTEAFF; CDR3 DNA: TGTGCCAGCAGTGAAGAGGCAGGGAACACTGAAGCTTTCTTT
D gene: -; clone size: once; CDR3 length: 11; J gene: TRBJ1-1; V gene: TRBV2; CDR3 protein: CASSVREGAFF; CDR3 DNA: TGTGCCAGCAGTGTGAGGGAAGGTGCTTTCTTT
D gene: -; clone size: -; CDR3 length: 14; J gene: TRBJ1-2; V gene: TRBV7-9; CDR3 protein: CASSLEYRPYGYTF; CDR3 DNA: TGTGCCAGCAGCTTAGAGTACAGGCCATATGGCTACACCTTC
D gene: TRBD1; clone size: -; CDR3 length: 15; J gene: TRBJ1-1; V gene: TRBV29-1; CDR3 protein: CSVLRTGGKGTEAFF; CDR3 DNA: TGCAGCGTTTTACGGACAGGGGGAAAGGGCACTGAAGCTTTCTTT
D gene: TRBD1; clone size: -; CDR3 length: 15; J gene: TRBJ1-5; V gene: TRBV18; CDR3 protein: CASSRDRDLNQPQHF; CDR3 DNA: TGTGCCAGTTCCCGGGACAGGGACCTCAATCAGCCCCAGCATTTT
D gene: TRBD2; clone size: -; CDR3 length: 16; J gene: TRBJ2-1; V gene: TRBV3-1/TRBV3-2; CDR3 protein: CASSRKPAGAYNEQFF; CDR3 DNA: TGTGCCAGCAGCCGCAAGCCAGCGGGGGCCTACAATGAGCAGTTCTTC
D gene: TRBD1; clone size: -; CDR3 length: 19; J gene: TRBJ1-6; V gene: TRBV6-1; CDR3 protein: CASSGRRTGGPLRDSPLHF; CDR3 DNA: TGTGCCAGCAGTGGACGACGGACAGGCGGGCCCCTTCGGGATTCACCCCTCCACTTT
D gene: TRBD1; clone size: -; CDR3 length: 17; J gene: TRBJ1-3; V gene: TRBV5-1; CDR3 protein: CASTDRGFTSSGNTIYF; CDR3 DNA: TGCGCCAGCACTGACAGGGGATTTACCAGCTCTGGAAACACCATATATTTT
D gene: -; clone size: once; CDR3 length: 13; J gene: TRBJ1-1; V gene: TRBV12-3/TRBV12-4; CDR3 protein: CASSLGANTEAFF; CDR3 DNA: TGTGCCAGCAGTTTGGGGGCCAACACTGAAGCTTTCTTT
D gene: TRBD2; clone size: -; CDR3 length: 15; J gene: TRBJ2-7; V gene: TRBV3-1/TRBV3-2; CDR3 protein: CASSPTRTRNYEQYF; CDR3 DNA: TGTGCCAGCAGCCCGACCCGGACTAGGAACTACGAGCAGTACTTC
D gene: -; clone size: -; CDR3 length: 12; J gene: TRBJ1-5; V gene: TRBV19; CDR3 protein: CASSPQNQPQHF; CDR3 DNA: TGTGCCAGTAGTCCGCAGAATCAGCCCCAGCATTTT
D gene: TRBD1; clone size: -; CDR3 length: 20; J gene: TRBJ1-2; V gene: TRBV18; CDR3 protein: CASSRTTEPRDRGFDYGYTF; CDR3 DNA: TGTGCCAGCTCACGCACGACCGAACCCCGGGACAGGGGATTTGACTATGGCTACACCTTC
D gene: -; clone size: few; CDR3 length: 17; J gene: TRBJ2-1; V gene: TRBV11-2; CDR3 protein: CASSFSENRVWGDEQFF; CDR3 DNA: TGTGCCAGCAGCTTTAGTGAAAACAGGGTGTGGGGTGATGAGCAGTTCTTC
D gene: -; clone size: -; CDR3 length: 16; J gene: TRBJ1-4; V gene: TRBV6-6; CDR3 protein: CASSYDFRNPNEKLFF; CDR3 DNA: TGTGCCAGCAGTTACGACTTCCGGAACCCTAATGAAAAACTGTTTTTT
D gene: -; clone size: -; CDR3 length: 14; J gene: TRBJ2-5; V gene: TRBV7-3; CDR3 protein: CASSLNHRAETQYF; CDR3 DNA: TGTGCCAGCAGCTTAAATCACAGGGCAGAGACCCAGTACTTC
D gene: TRBD2; clone size: -; CDR3 length: 16; J gene: TRBJ2-1; V gene: TRBV7-2; CDR3 protein: CASSLGGASGRSEQFF; CDR3 DNA: TGTGCCAGCAGCTTAGGGGGGGCTAGCGGGAGGAGTGAGCAGTTCTTC
D gene: TRBD1; clone size: few; CDR3 length: 15; J gene: TRBJ2-5; V gene: TRBV6-5; CDR3 protein: CASSRTQGDKKTQYF; CDR3 DNA: TGTGCCAGCAGCCGAACCCAGGGGGATAAGAAGACCCAGTACTTC
D gene: TRBD2; clone size: -; CDR3 length: 17; J gene: TRBJ2-3; V gene: TRBV27; CDR3 protein: CASSLWASGGGTDTQYF; CDR3 DNA: TGTGCCAGCAGTTTATGGGCTAGCGGGGGGGGCACAGATACGCAGTATTTT
D gene: -; clone size: few; CDR3 length: 14; J gene: TRBJ2-2; V gene: TRBV3-1/TRBV3-2; CDR3 protein: CASRSGSNTGELFF; CDR3 DNA: TGTGCCAGCAGATCAGGGTCGAACACCGGGGAGCTGTTTTTT
D gene: -; clone size: few; CDR3 length: 14; J gene: TRBJ1-2; V gene: TRBV9; CDR3 protein: CASSYTIQDRGYTF; CDR3 DNA: TGTGCCAGCAGTTACACAATCCAGGATAGGGGCTACACCTTC
D gene: -; clone size: -; CDR3 length: 14; J gene: TRBJ1-1; V gene: TRBV6-5; CDR3 protein: CASSRQSLNTEAFF; CDR3 DNA: TGTGCCAGCAGTCGACAGAGTTTGAACACTGAAGCTTTCTTT
D gene: TRBD1; clone size: -; CDR3 length: 13; J gene: TRBJ2-7; V gene: TRBV10-3; CDR3 protein: CAIPGTGGYEQYF; CDR3 DNA: TGTGCCATACCCGGGACAGGGGGCTACGAGCAGTACTTC
D gene: TRBD1; clone size: few; CDR3 length: 14; J gene: TRBJ2-2; V gene: TRBV29-1; CDR3 protein: CSVVRQGMSGELFF; CDR3 DNA: TGCAGCGTTGTTCGACAGGGGATGTCTGGGGAGCTGTTTTTT
D gene: TRBD2; clone size: -; CDR3 length: 14; J gene: TRBJ2-5; V gene: TRBV20-1; CDR3 protein: CSASSGRADETQYF; CDR3 DNA: TGCAGTGCTAGTAGCGGGAGGGCCGATGAGACCCAGTACTTC
D gene: TRBD1; clone size: -; CDR3 length: 15; J gene: TRBJ2-7; V gene: TRBV3-1/TRBV3-2; CDR3 protein: CASSYYRGLIYEQYF; CDR3 DNA: TGTGCCAGCAGCTACTACAGGGGGCTTATCTACGAGCAGTACTTC
D gene: TRBD2; clone size: -; CDR3 length: 16; J gene: TRBJ2-3; V gene: TRBV4-2; CDR3 protein: CASSPSGGAFADTQYF; CDR3 DNA: TGTGCCAGCAGCCCTAGCGGGGGGGCATTCGCAGATACGCAGTATTTT
D gene: -; clone size: few; CDR3 length: 14; J gene: TRBJ1-2; V gene: TRBV2; CDR3 protein: CASREQTVGYGYTF; CDR3 DNA: TGTGCCAGCAGGGAACAAACGGTCGGCTATGGCTACACCTTC
D gene: -; clone size: -; CDR3 length: 11; J gene: TRBJ2-1; V gene: TRBV21-1; CDR3 protein: CASREGQGEFF; CDR3 DNA: TGTGCCAGCAGAGAAGGACAGGGAGAGTTCTTC
D gene: -; clone size: -; CDR3 length: 14; J gene: TRBJ2-7; V gene: TRBV30; CDR3 protein: CAWSVRVRAREQYF; CDR3 DNA: TGTGCCTGGAGTGTACGGGTCAGGGCTCGCGAGCAGTACTTC
D gene: -; clone size: few; CDR3 length: 12; J gene: TRBJ1-2; V gene: TRBV7-9; CDR3 protein: CASRRTGNGYTF; CDR3 DNA: TGTGCCAGCAGGCGTACAGGGAATGGCTACACCTTC
D gene: -; clone size: -; CDR3 length: 15; J gene: TRBJ2-1; V gene: TRBV13; CDR3 protein: CASSLGRGARNEQFF; CDR3 DNA: TGTGCCAGCAGCTTGGGACGGGGGGCCAGGAATGAGCAGTTCTTC
D gene: TRBD1; clone size: -; CDR3 length: 14; J gene: TRBJ1-2; V gene: TRBV7-6; CDR3 protein: CASSGSGTGTGYTF; CDR3 DNA: TGTGCCAGCAGCGGGTCCGGGACAGGGACAGGCTACACCTTC
D gene: -; clone size: -; CDR3 length: 15; J gene: TRBJ1-1; V gene: TRBV5-6; CDR3 protein: CASSLVGRPNTEAFF; CDR3 DNA: TGTGCCAGCAGCTTGGTAGGCAGGCCGAACACTGAAGCTTTCTTT
D gene: TRBD2; clone size: -; CDR3 length: 16; J gene: TRBJ2-1; V gene: TRBV5-6; CDR3 protein: CASSLLSASGTDEQFF; CDR3 DNA: TGTGCCAGCAGCTTGCTAAGTGCTAGCGGGACTGATGAGCAGTTCTTC
D gene: -; clone size: -; CDR3 length: 12; J gene: TRBJ1-2; V gene: TRBV29-1; CDR3 protein: CSVRRENYGYTF; CDR3 DNA: TGCAGCGTTAGGCGGGAGAACTATGGCTACACCTTC
D gene: -; clone size: many; CDR3 length: 14; J gene: TRBJ1-6; V gene: TRBV25-1; CDR3 protein: CASRGHRVESPLHF; CDR3 DNA: TGTGCCAGCAGAGGTCACAGGGTAGAGTCACCCCTCCACTTT
D gene: -; clone size: -; CDR3 length: 13; J gene: TRBJ2-7; V gene: TRBV6-1; CDR3 protein: CASREERTYEQYF; CDR3 DNA: TGTGCCAGCAGAGAAGAGAGAACCTACGAGCAGTACTTC
D gene: TRBD1; clone size: -; CDR3 length: 13; J gene: TRBJ2-7; V gene: TRBV29-1; CDR3 protein: CSVAGGSYYEQYF; CDR3 DNA: TGCAGCGTAGCAGGGGGTTCCTACTACGAGCAGTACTTC
D gene: TRBD2; clone size: few; CDR3 length: 19; J gene: TRBJ2-3; V gene: TRBV4-3; CDR3 protein: CASSRASSGGRGGTDTQYF; CDR3 DNA: TGCGCCAGCAGCCGGGCGTCTAGCGGGGGGCGGGGTGGCACAGATACGCAGTATTTT
D gene: -; clone size: -; CDR3 length: 11; J gene: TRBJ2-1; V gene: TRBV6-5; CDR3 protein: CASRNYNEQFF; CDR3 DNA: TGTGCATCCAGGAACTACAATGAGCAGTTCTTC
D gene: TRBD1; clone size: -; CDR3 length: 13; J gene: TRBJ1-5; V gene: TRBV11-2; CDR3 protein: CASSQDRDQPQHF; CDR3 DNA: TGTGCCAGCAGCCAGGACAGGGATCAGCCCCAGCATTTT
D gene: -; clone size: -; CDR3 length: 13; J gene: TRBJ1-1; V gene: TRBV5-1; CDR3 protein: CASSSHRVAEAFF; CDR3 DNA: TGCGCCAGCAGCAGTCACAGGGTCGCTGAAGCTTTCTTT
D gene: TRBD1; clone size: few; CDR3 length: 16; J gene: TRBJ1-4; V gene: TRBV4-3; CDR3 protein: CASSQDRGGFGEKLFF; CDR3 DNA: TGCGCCAGCAGCCAAGATCGAGGGGGCTTTGGGGAAAAACTGTTTTTT
D gene: -; clone size: -; CDR3 length: 14; J gene: TRBJ2-3; V gene: TRBV15; CDR3 protein: CATSRGGDSAAQYF; CDR3 DNA: TGTGCCACCAGCAGAGGGGGGGACTCAGCGGCGCAGTATTTT
D gene: -; clone size: once; CDR3 length: 12; J gene: TRBJ1-5; V gene: TRBV4-3; CDR3 protein: CASSQDRGPQHF; CDR3 DNA: TGCGCCAGCAGCCAAGATAGAGGGCCCCAGCATTTT
D gene: -; clone size: -; CDR3 length: 13; J gene: TRBJ1-2; V gene: TRBV12-3/TRBV12-4; CDR3 protein: CASSKTGSYGYTF; CDR3 DNA: TGTGCCAGCAGCAAAACAGGGAGCTATGGCTACACCTTC
D gene: -; clone size: once; CDR3 length: 14; J gene: TRBJ1-5; V gene: TRBV2; CDR3 protein: CASSGSSRNQPQHF; CDR3 DNA: TGTGCCAGCAGTGGAAGCTCGCGGAATCAGCCCCAGCATTTT
D gene: -; clone size: once; CDR3 length: 14; J gene: TRBJ2-3; V gene: TRBV25-1; CDR3 protein: CASSEYGSTDTQYF; CDR3 DNA: TGTGCCAGCAGTGAATATGGCAGCACAGATACGCAGTATTTT
D gene: TRBD2; clone size: -; CDR3 length: 17; J gene: TRBJ2-3; V gene: TRBV9; CDR3 protein: CASSPRLAGGRTDTQYF; CDR3 DNA: TGTGCCAGCAGCCCGAGACTAGCGGGGGGACGCACAGATACGCAGTATTTT
D gene: -; clone size: -; CDR3 length: 12; J gene: TRBJ2-7; V gene: TRBV27; CDR3 protein: CASGGNSYEQYF; CDR3 DNA: TGTGCCAGCGGGGGCAACTCCTACGAGCAGTACTTC
D gene: -; clone size: -; CDR3 length: 14; J gene: TRBJ1-1; V gene: TRBV7-9; CDR3 protein: CASSLVQKNTEAFF; CDR3 DNA: TGTGCCAGCAGCTTAGTACAGAAGAACACTGAAGCTTTCTTT
D gene: -; clone size: once; CDR3 length: 16; J gene: TRBJ1-2; V gene: TRBV3-1/TRBV3-2; CDR3 protein: CASSQVVTGGGYGYTF; CDR3 DNA: TGTGCCAGCAGCCAAGTCGTGACGGGCGGGGGGTATGGCTACACCTTC
D gene: -; clone size: -; CDR3 length: 13; J gene: TRBJ1-1; V gene: TRBV19; CDR3 protein: CASSMWQYPEAFF; CDR3 DNA: TGTGCCAGTAGTATGTGGCAGTACCCTGAAGCTTTCTTT
D gene: -; clone size: -; CDR3 length: 13; J gene: TRBJ1-5; V gene: TRBV5-6; CDR3 protein: CASSHRERQPQHF; CDR3 DNA: TGTGCCAGCAGTCATAGGGAGCGTCAGCCCCAGCATTTT
D gene: TRBD1; clone size: -; CDR3 length: 15; J gene: TRBJ1-1; V gene: TRBV4-2; CDR3 protein: CASSQRDRGNTEAFF; CDR3 DNA: TGTGCCAGCAGCCAGAGGGACAGGGGGAACACTGAAGCTTTCTTT
D gene: -; clone size: -; CDR3 length: 15; J gene: TRBJ1-4; V gene: TRBV5-1; CDR3 protein: CASSQSTWQGGKLFF; CDR3 DNA: TGCGCCAGCAGCCAATCCACCTGGCAGGGAGGGAAACTGTTTTTT